Listed here are 23 T cell receptor beta chains from one sample, sequenced in a study of sequential checkpoint blockade in melanoma (dated by TCRdb to the late 2010s). The library was made by the immunoSEQ multiplex PCR assay. In TCRdb, the immuneACCESS table is reduced to in-frame sequences with V and J assigned. These tables do not hold every clone; where another copy was compared, an unresolved V gene accounts for under half, and the others remain unexplained. This sample holds 10,000 or so clones; around two thirds were observed only once. Approximately 30% of the sample is in the top ten clones. The treatment or condition label corresponds to: randomized to nivolumab then ipilimumab (arm A) or the reverse (arm B). Sequences were derived from CD8+ T cells sorted from blood (inferred from file names), sampled from a patient given nivolumab and ipilimumab in sequence. The receptors here all came from a human donor with melanoma.

This clone was observed a single time. This chain joins TRBV5-1 and TRBJ2-7; TRBD2 matches 11 bases. The germline V gene encodes CDR1 SGHRS and CDR2 YFSETQ. This CDR3 region has 15 residues. V was clipped by 2 bases and J by 2 bases; unmatched bases: 3. CDR3 DNA sequence: TGCGCCAGCAGCTTTACTAGCGGGAGAACCTACGAGCAGTACTTC. Its translation: CASSFTSGRTYEQYF.

The rearrangement joins TRBV6-6 to TRBJ1-5, with D tentatively TRBD1 (5 bases). The CDR3 runs 14 residues. Germline V gene lookup returns CDR1 MNHNY and CDR2 SVGAGI (reference sequence). The germline V and J ends were trimmed by 6 bases and 4 bases, with 13 bases remaining between them. In DNA, the CDR3 is TGTGCCAGCAGCCCCCAGGGTGGGAATCAGCCCCAGCATTTT. Amino acids: CASSPQGGNQPQHF.

This clone was recorded once. The junction departs from germline at one end; a sequencing error may be responsible. The V gene is TRBV7-8, the J gene TRBJ2-7; no clear D gene. This CDR3 is 13 amino acids long. The germline V gene encodes CDR1 SGHVS and CDR2 FQNEAQ. The DNA for the CDR3 is TGCGCCAGCAGCCAAGTCGAGAGCCACGAGCAGTACTTC. It yields the protein CASSQVESHEQYF. The entire variable domain, with the rest obtained from reference TRBV7-8 and TRBJ2-7, is as follows: GAGVSQSPRYKVAKRGQDVALRCDPISGHVSLFWYQQALGQGPEFLTYFQNEAQLDKSGLPSDRFFAERPEGSVSTLKIQRTQQEDSAVYLCASSQVESHEQYFGPGTRLTVT.

This clone has only one observation. V usage is TRBV7-9 and J usage is TRBJ2-7; D may be TRBD2 (5 bases). V was shortened by 5 bases and J by 4 bases, with 6 bases between the two germline ends. Per germline, CDR1 SEHNR and CDR2 FQNEAQ (reference sequence). This CDR3 is 11 amino acids long. CDR3 sequence (DNA): TGTGCCAGCAGCCGGGGATACGAGCAGTACTTC. The encoded protein is CASSRGYEQYF.

In this sample, this clone turned up once. The chain has TRBV19 and TRBJ2-1, with a weak D call TRBD2 (6 bases). CDR3 size: 15 residues. Trimming took 5 bases from V and 0 from J, leaving 11 bases between them. Per the germline V gene, CDR1 is LNHDA and CDR2 is SQIVND (reference sequence). The CDR3 reads CASSSVAVSYNEQFF. The CDR3 region has the DNA TGTGCCAGTAGTTCCGTAGCGGTCTCCTACAATGAGCAGTTCTTC. Full variable domain (remainder filled in from reference TRBV19 and TRBJ2-1): DGGITQSPKYLFRKEGQNVTLSCEQNLNHDAMYWYRQDPGQGLRLIYYSQIVNDFQKGDIAEGYSVSREKKESFPLTVTSAQKNPTAFYLCASSSVAVSYNEQFFGPGTRLTVL.

V gene TRBV9 combines with J gene TRBJ2-1, with D perhaps TRBD2 (5 bases). The CDR3 totals 15 residues. V was shortened by 1 base and J by 5 bases, with 13 bases between the two germline ends. Germline loops: CDR1 SGDLS, CDR2 YYNGEE. CDR3 nucleotides: TGTGCCAGCAGCGTAACCCCCGGGGAACACAATGAGCAGTTCTTC. Translating it yields CASSVTPGEHNEQFF.

About this clone itself: Other nucleotide sequences in the sample specify the same CDR3. The V call is TRBV6-5, the J call TRBJ1-1, with no clear D. V lost 0 bases to trimming and J lost 0 bases, with 8 bases between them. Per the germline V gene, CDR1 is MNHEY and CDR2 is SVGAGI. The CDR3 sequence is 15 residues long. The CDR3 protein is CASSYSPGLNTEAFF. The CDR3 DNA is TGTGCCAGCAGTTACTCGCCAGGTCTGAACACTGAAGCTTTCTTT.

The chain couples TRBV7-8 to TRBJ2-7; D is possibly TRBD1 (5 bases). Trimming pared 10 bases from V and 0 bases from J, leaving 13 bases between. Per germline, CDR1 SGHVS and CDR2 FQNEAQ. The CDR3 is 13 residues long. This CDR3 reads CATQAASSYEQYF. The CDR3 DNA is TGTGCCACACAGGCCGCGAGCTCCTACGAGCAGTACTTC.

The chain uses TRBV4-1 and TRBJ2-7, with TRBD2 matching over 7 bases. Germline V gene lookup returns CDR1 MGHRA and CDR2 YSYEKL. Trimming at V came to 5 bases and at J to 2 bases, leaving 3 bases not matched to a gene. The CDR3 is 13 amino acids. The CDR3 region is CASSTGLAYEQYF. In nucleotides, the CDR3 is TGCGCCAGCAGCACCGGACTAGCCTACGAGCAGTACTTC.

The chain links TRBV11-2 to TRBJ2-2, with TRBD1 identical over 7 bases. V lost 5 bases and J lost 0; bases outside the gene matches: 3. The CDR3 has 15 amino acids. Germline lookup yields CDR1 SGHAT and CDR2 FQNNGV. CDR3 sequence (DNA): TGTGCCAGCAGCCCAGGGACAGCGAACACCGGGGAGCTGTTTTTT. Translated, it gives CASSPGTANTGELFF.

V gene TRBV28 combines with J gene TRBJ2-5; 14 bases agree with TRBD2. The J segment lost 5 bases and the V segment lost 4 bases, leaving 6 bases of the junction unmatched. CDR1 MDHEN and CDR2 SYDVKM come from the germline V gene. CDR3 length: 16 amino acids. CDR3 region: CASSSRTSGRFETQYF. The CDR3 DNA reads TGTGCCAGCAGTTCTCGGACTAGCGGGAGGTTCGAGACCCAGTACTTC.

The chain employs TRBV28 and TRBJ1-1; D is ambiguous. CDR3 length: 16 residues. CDR1 is MDHEN and CDR2 is SYDVKM in the germline V gene. V lost 1 base and J lost 5, with 17 bases in between. CDR3 coding DNA: TGTGCCAGCAGTTTATCGATGCCTTACCGAGGGACTGAAGCTTTCTTT. Its translation: CASSLSMPYRGTEAFF. The variable domain in full, with the rest retrieved from reference TRBV28 and TRBJ1-1, is DVKVTQSSRYLVKRTGEKVFLECVQDMDHENMFWYRQDPGLGLRLIYFSYDVKMKEKGDIPEGYSVSREKKERFSLILESASTNQTSMYLCASSLSMPYRGTEAFFGQGTRLTVV.

The chain couples TRBV29-1 to TRBJ2-3; 9 bases line up with TRBD2. The CDR3 loop spans 16 amino acids. Germline CDR1 SQVTM, CDR2 ANQGSEA. The trim removed 2 bases at V and 0 bases at J, leaving 6 bases unmatched. Here the CDR3 reads CSVESLTSGSTDTQYF. The CDR3, as DNA: TGCAGCGTTGAATCCCTGACTAGCGGAAGCACAGATACGCAGTATTTT.

This chain links TRBV27 with TRBJ2-3; 13 nucleotides align to TRBD2. Germline loops: CDR1 MNHEY, CDR2 SMNVEV (reference sequence). V shed 5 bases, J shed 5 bases, and the junction held 10 bases outside the gene matches. The CDR3 has 17 amino acids. The CDR3 DNA is TGTGCCAGCAGTGCCCTACTAGCGGGGGGGCCTGAAGATACGCAGTATTTT. Its translation: CASSALLAGGPEDTQYF.

The chain combines TRBV7-8 with TRBJ2-5, with 8 bases identical to TRBD1. The CDR3 runs 13 residues. Per germline, CDR1 SGHVS and CDR2 FQNEAQ. The V segment lost 3 bases and the J segment 4 bases; nucleotides outside the gene matches: 1. The DNA of the CDR3 is TGTGCCAGCAGCTTTGACAGGGGAGAGACCCAGTACTTC. Protein sequence: CASSFDRGETQYF.

V usage is TRBV2 and J usage is TRBJ1-1; TRBD1 matches at 8 bases. The trim removed 3 bases at V and 0 bases at J, leaving 3 bases unmatched. The CDR3 contains 15 residues. CDR1 SNHLY and CDR2 FYNNEI come from the germline V gene. The CDR3 nucleotides are TGTGCCAGCAGTGACAGGACAGGGCTGAACACTGAAGCTTTCTTT. Its translation is CASSDRTGLNTEAFF.

This clone turned up a few times. The rearrangement uses TRBV6-6 and TRBJ1-2; D might be TRBD1 (6 bases). The CDR3 totals 11 residues. Germline values: CDR1 MNHNY, CDR2 SVGAGI (reference sequence). V was clipped by 2 bases and J by 8 bases, with 6 bases between them. CDR3 DNA sequence: TGTGCCAGCAGTTACCAGGGGGGCTACACCTTC. Encoded protein: CASSYQGGYTF.

The chain recombines TRBV28 with TRBJ2-7; 12 positions agree with TRBD2. Germline CDR1 reads MDHEN; CDR2 reads SYDVKM. The CDR3 has 14 amino acids. Trimming removed 7 bases from V and 2 bases from J; junction bases left unmatched: 3. The CDR3 loop is CASNLAGGTYEQYF. DNA of the CDR3: TGTGCCAGCAACCTAGCGGGAGGGACCTACGAGCAGTACTTC.

This chain connects TRBV4-1 to TRBJ2-7; maybe TRBD1 (6 bases). Germline V lookup: CDR1 MGHRA, CDR2 YSYEKL. The germline V and J ends were trimmed by 3 bases and 0 bases, with 12 bases remaining between them. The CDR3 totals 15 residues. The CDR3 is CASSQDRDTSYEQYF. The CDR3 DNA follows: TGCGCCAGCAGCCAGGACCGGGACACCTCCTACGAGCAGTACTTC.

The chain employs TRBV10-1 and TRBJ2-7; 8 nucleotides match TRBD2. The CDR3 loop spans 17 amino acids. Trimming removed 0 bases from V and 3 bases from J; junction bases left unmatched: 10. The germline V gene has CDR1 WNHNN and CDR2 SYGVQD (reference sequence). As DNA, the CDR3 is TGCGCCAGCAGTGAGTCGAGCGGGGGAGAGGGGATCTACGAGCAGTACTTC. Amino acid sequence: CASSESSGGEGIYEQYF.

V and J are TRBV27 and TRBJ2-7, with D possibly TRBD1 on 6 matching bases. CDR3 size: 14 residues. From germline, CDR1 is MNHEY and CDR2 SMNVEV (reference sequence). Trimming took 3 bases from V and 2 from J, leaving 11 bases between them. CDR3: CASSFRQDTYEQYF. The DNA for the CDR3 is TGTGCCAGCAGTTTCCGACAGGATACCTACGAGCAGTACTTC.

This clone was recorded only once. The chain recombines TRBV7-6 with TRBJ1-1; 7 nucleotides match TRBD1. J lost 4 bases, V lost 3 bases, and 5 bases had no gene match. The germline CDR1 and CDR2 sequences are SGHVS and FNYEAQ. This CDR3 comprises 14 residues. CDR3 in DNA: TGTGCCAGCAGCTTTAGCCAGGGGGGCACTGAAGCTTTCTTT. It translates to CASSFSQGGTEAFF. Filled out from reference TRBV7-6 and TRBJ1-1, the complete variable domain reads GAGVSQSPRYKVTKRGQDVALRCDPISGHVSLYWYRQALGQGPEFLTYFNYEAQQDKSGLPNDRFSAERPEGSISTLTIQRTEQRDSAMYRCASSFSQGGTEAFFGQGTRLTVV.

The CDR3: CASSPGGDPTETQYF. The CDR3 DNA reads TGTGCCAGCAGCCCCGGGGGGGACCCGACAGAGACCCAGTACTTC. J is TRBJ2-5 and V is TRBV9; 8 bases agree with TRBD2. Germline CDR1 is SGDLS and CDR2 is YYNGEE. The CDR3 length is 15 residues. V lost 4 bases to trimming and J lost 4 bases; unmatched junction nucleotides: 9.